This T cell receptor beta chain was sequenced in a study of cytomegalovirus exposure and HLA in healthy donors. Study outcomes and limitations: A later analysis found common viral pathogens apparently linked to several of the most significant clusters. Analysis was performed later, and it showed HLA-associated TCR beta chains to be more clonally expanded than equally common others.

PCR amplification relied on 60 Vbeta primers (plus 13 Jbeta primers). The method was immunoSEQ multiplex PCR; TCRdb's version includes in-frame clones alone and lacks a portion of them. The table records some 150,000 clones, roughly 76% of them present only once. On this clone itself: Antigen unknown. The sample holds other DNA sequences that translate to the same CDR3.

The sequence derives from a man in his sixties in good health and CMV-seronegative. Sample: PBMCs.

CDR3 coding DNA: TGTGCCTGGAGTGCGCAGGGGTACGAGCAGTACTTC. It codes for CAWSAQGYEQYF. The chain joins TRBV30 to TRBJ2-7; the D gene is possibly TRBD1 (6 bases). The germline gives CDR1 GTSNPN, CDR2 SVGIG (reference sequence). The length of the CDR3 is 12 residues. Trimming took off 1 base at V and 4 bases at J, with 8 bases between the two ends.